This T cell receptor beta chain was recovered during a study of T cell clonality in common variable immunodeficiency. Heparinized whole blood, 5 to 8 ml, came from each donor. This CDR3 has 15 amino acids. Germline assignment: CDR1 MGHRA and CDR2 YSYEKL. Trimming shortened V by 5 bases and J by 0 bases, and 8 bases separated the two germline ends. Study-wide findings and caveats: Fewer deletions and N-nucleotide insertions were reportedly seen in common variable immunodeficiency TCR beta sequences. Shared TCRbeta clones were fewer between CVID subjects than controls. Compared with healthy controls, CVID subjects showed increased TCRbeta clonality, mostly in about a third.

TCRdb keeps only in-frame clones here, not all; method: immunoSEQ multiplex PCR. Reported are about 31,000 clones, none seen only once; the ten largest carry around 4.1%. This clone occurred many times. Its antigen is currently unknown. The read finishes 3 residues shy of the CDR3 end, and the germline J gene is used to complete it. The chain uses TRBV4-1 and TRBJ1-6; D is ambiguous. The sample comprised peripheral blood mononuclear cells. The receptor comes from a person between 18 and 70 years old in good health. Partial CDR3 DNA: TGCGCCAGCAGCTATACTGCCTCCTATAATTCACCC. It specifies CASSYTASYNSP. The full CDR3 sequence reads CASSYTASYNSPLHF.